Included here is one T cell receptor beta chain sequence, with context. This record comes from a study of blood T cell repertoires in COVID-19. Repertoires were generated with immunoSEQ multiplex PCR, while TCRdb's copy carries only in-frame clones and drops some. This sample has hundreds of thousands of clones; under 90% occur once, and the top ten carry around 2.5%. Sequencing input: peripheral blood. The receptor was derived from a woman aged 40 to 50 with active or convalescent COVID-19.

CDR3 loop: CASSLELGTDTQYF. The CDR3 nucleotides are TGCGCCAGCAGCTTGGAACTGGGCACAGATACGCAGTATTTT. This chain joins TRBV5-1 and TRBJ2-3; D not certain. CDR3 size: 14 residues. The germline gives CDR1 SGHRS, CDR2 YFSETQ. Trimming took 0 bases from V and 1 from J, leaving 6 bases between them.